This TCR beta chain was sequenced in a study of blood T cell repertoires in COVID-19 (dated by TCRdb to about 2020). For context, the study as a whole: Collaborator samples came from the United States, Italy and Spain and covered acute and convalescent phases of COVID-19. The prospective study material was composed of cDNA or gDNA derived from T cells, B-cell-depleted T cells, or PBMCs. Deeply sampled blood TCRbeta repertoires from subjects exposed to, actively infected with, or recovered from COVID-19 were included in the dataset. The repertoires were released in a freely available public database intended as a resource for research on the immune response to SARS-CoV-2. The samples were drawn from the first 160 participants of the ongoing ImmuneRACE study and from 950 to 1,500 subjects provided by 6 global collaborators. The sample metadata nearly always contained a de-identified subject ID, COVID-19 status, age in years and sex. Where HLA class I and class II types were available, the types were taken from metadata supplied by the sample provider, not from assay-based typing. Paper-wide results and their limitations: Clinical and demographic metadata were provided uncurated, with the amount varying by source and participant.

Reading from cysteine to phenylalanine, the CDR3 counts 14 amino acids. The only DNA kept is the CDR3, 42 bases in frame from the first base. The germline V gene gives CDR1 as SGHRS and CDR2 as YFSETQ. Deletion took 3 bases off V and 5 bases off J, with a span of 15 bases between the germline ends. The immunoSEQ Assay, a bias-controlled multiplex PCR, was used to amplify TCRbeta CDR3 regions from genomic DNA. On the study's bioinformatics: The number of nucleated cells in each sample was estimated from the amplification of reference gene primers within the assay. To quantify the absolute abundance of each unique TCRbeta CDR3 rearrangement, sequence reads were collapsed and filtered. For each sample, productive Simpson clonality was calculated as the square root of Simpson's diversity index across productive rearrangements. TCRdb provides this immuneACCESS table in a form limited to in-frame rearrangements. Some clones are lacking; in checked studies, under half of them reflect an unresolved V gene, and why the rest are absent is not known. Clonal size and the V and J genes are those of that table, whereas D and trimming came from the DNA. The sample yields 100,000 or so clones; about 91% were counted once. The leading ten clones occupy roughly 4.2% of the sample.

Whole blood was collected in K2EDTA tubes by collaborating institutions according to the institutions' own protocols. For TCRbeta analysis, collaborator samples were shipped as frozen whole blood, as isolated PBMCs, or as DNA extracted from either sample type. About this clone: Its antigen specificity is not known. Base-call qualities are not available, and no considerably larger clone is one nucleotide away.

Sample: peripheral blood. The receptor was isolated from a man aged 18 to 30 with acute or convalescent COVID-19. This chain is built from TRBV5-1 and TRBJ2-7; the D gene is perhaps TRBD2, on 6 matching bases. The nucleotides are TGCGCCAGCAGCTCCGGACCAGCGGGCGACGAGCAGTACTTC. This yields the protein CASSSGPAGDEQYF. Reference TRBV5-1 and TRBJ2-7 genes cover what lies past the CDR3, so the full variable domain is KAGVTQTPRYLIKTRGQQVTLSCSPISGHRSVSWYQQTPGQGLQFLFEYFSETQRNKGNFPGRFSGRQFSNSRSEMNVSTLELGDSALYLCASSSGPAGDEQYFGPGTRLTVT.